This TCR beta chain was obtained from a study of beta chain features in type 1 diabetes. Study overall: Patients did not differ from healthy donors in age, gender or cell yield.

Points from the study as a whole: Compared to healthy donors, patients appeared to have naive, central memory and Treg TCRB repertoires that were more alike. Patients with type 1 diabetes carried fewer insertions and had more deletions at their VDJ junctions.

The CDR3 length is 16 residues. The junction had 14 bases not matched to a gene; V was cut back by 7 bases and J by 4 bases. CDR1 SEHNR and CDR2 FQNEAQ come from the germline V gene (reference sequence). A note on this clone: Its antigen remains unknown.

Isolated RNA was reverse transcribed in full, so expressed TCRB transcripts were sequenced. The assay was immunoSEQ multiplex PCR, and TCRdb's table has in-frame clones only and misses some. The sample lists a few hundred thousand clones, around 13% occurring once. The rearrangement uses TRBV7-9 and TRBJ2-3; TRBD2 matches 7 bases. What was sequenced was naive CD4+ T cells from blood. The TCR originated in a man between 25 and 39 years old in good health. The DNA of the CDR3 is TGTGCCAGCACTTCGGAAGCGGGGAGAGGCCCAGATACGCAGTATTTT. This codes for CASTSEAGRGPDTQYF.